The present entry profiles one TCR beta chain with its context. This entry is derived from a study of STAT5B mutations in CD4+ large granular lymphocyte leukemia. Study-level information: Among healthy controls, a particular HLA allele went with more CDR3 'QG' motifs.

Profiling relied on immunoSEQ multiplex PCR, and the TCRdb table lists in-frame clones only, not all of them. The sample has 30,000 to 35,000 clones, 70% to 90% seen once. Germline lookup yields CDR1 SNHLY and CDR2 FYNNEI. The V gene lost 9 bases and the J gene lost 1 base, with 13 bases spanning the gap. This CDR3 comprises 13 residues. The TCR sequence derives from a human donor in good health. Sequenced input: CD4+ T cells from blood buffy coats. The J gene is TRBJ2-7, the V gene TRBV2; no clear D gene. As DNA, the CDR3 is TGTGCCAGTAGCCGAGACACTTCCTACGAGCAGTACTTC. Protein sequence: CASSRDTSYEQYF.